This TCR beta chain stems from a study of blood T cell repertoires in COVID-19. Study summary: Samples taken during acute and convalescent COVID-19 were collected in the United States, Italy and Spain. The cDNA or gDNA used as material had been derived from T cells, B-cell-depleted T cells, or PBMCs.

CDR3 size: 13 residues. V gave up 6 bases and J gave up 5 bases; unmatched junction bases: 4. Per the germline V gene, CDR1 is MDHEN and CDR2 is SYDVKM. How the authors handled the data: Estimation of nucleated cell counts relied on the amplification of reference gene primers. Profiling relied on immunoSEQ multiplex PCR, and the TCRdb table lists in-frame clones only, not all of them. The D gene and trimming were derived from the DNA, and the V and J assignments and clone size from that table. The sample consists of roughly 90,000 clones, approximately 85% of them appearing once. The V call is TRBV28, the J call TRBJ1-5; 7 bases align to TRBD1. The sequenced sample consisted of peripheral blood. The sequence was obtained from a human donor in a cohort sampled during active COVID-19. The CDR3: CASRGTEDQPQHF. The CDR3 DNA sequence: TGTGCCAGCAGGGGGACAGAGGATCAGCCCCAGCATTTT.